Sequencing of this TCR beta chain was carried out in a study of blood T cell repertoires in COVID-19. About the research overall: Acute and convalescent COVID-19 specimens originated in the United States, Italy and Spain. PBMCs, B-cell-depleted T cells, or T cells provided the cDNA or gDNA that made up the material.

Clones were sequenced by immunoSEQ multiplex PCR, and TCRdb holds only the in-frame ones, with some missing. The data show roughly 80,000 clones, roughly nine tenths seen once. With V trimmed by 6 bases and J by 4 bases, 10 bases remained unmatched. The CDR3 is made up of 16 amino acids. The germline gives CDR1 SNHLY, CDR2 FYNNEI. The chain recombines TRBV2 with TRBJ2-3, with 10 bases identical to TRBD2. Input material: peripheral blood. The sequence came from a man aged 55 to 70 with acute or convalescent COVID-19. CDR3 residues: CASRPLLLAGADTQYF. The CDR3 nucleotides read TGTGCCAGCAGGCCACTTTTGCTAGCGGGAGCAGATACGCAGTATTTT.